Shown below are 22 T cell receptor beta chains from a single sample sequenced in a study of siplizumab effects on memory and regulatory T cells. Repertoires were generated with immunoSEQ multiplex PCR, while TCRdb's copy carries only in-frame clones and drops some. The sample includes some 100,000 clones, 80% to 95% of them seen just once. The specimen sequenced was non-Treg CD4+ T cells sorted from blood. All receptors come from a human donor in good health.

The chain uses TRBV2 and TRBJ2-7; D remains unclear. The ends were cut back, 4 bases at V and 3 bases at J, with 10 bases in the middle. Germline values: CDR1 SNHLY, CDR2 FYNNEI. This CDR3 spans 13 amino acids. The CDR3, as DNA: TGTGCCAGCAGTGTCTCGCCCAACTACGAGCAGTACTTC. Translation: CASSVSPNYEQYF.

This chain connects TRBV30 to TRBJ2-2; D is unclear. Trimming took 1 base from V and 0 from J, leaving 6 bases between them. The CDR3 loop spans 14 amino acids. Germline V gene sequence: CDR1 GTSNPN, CDR2 SVGIG (reference sequence). The CDR3 DNA reads as TGTGCCTGGAGTGCCCGGACGAACACCGGGGAGCTGTTTTTT. Translated, it gives CAWSARTNTGELFF.

Here the CDR3 reads CASRGQSNQPQHF. The CDR3 coding sequence is TGTGCCAGCAGGGGACAGAGCAATCAGCCCCAGCATTTT. The chain employs TRBV2 and TRBJ1-5; 7 nucleotides line up with TRBD1. The CDR3 extends over 13 amino acids. Unmatched junction bases numbered 0, after V lost 6 bases and J lost 1 base. Looked up from germline, CDR1 is SNHLY and CDR2 is FYNNEI. Full variable domain (missing parts from reference TRBV2 and TRBJ1-5): EPEVTQTPSHQVTQMGQEVILRCVPISNHLYFYWYRQILGQKVEFLVSFYNNEISEKSEIFDDQFSVERPDGSNFTLKIRSTKLEDSAMYFCASRGQSNQPQHFGDGTRLSIL.

The chain employs TRBV7-3 and TRBJ2-3; D is possibly TRBD2 (6 bases). The CDR3 sequence is 14 residues long. Trimming cost V 6 bases and J 3 bases, with 13 bases left between them. Germline-derived CDR1 and CDR2 are SGHTA and FQGTGA. The CDR3 sequence: CASRLAPGTDTQYF. The DNA for the CDR3 is TGTGCCAGCAGACTAGCCCCGGGTACAGATACGCAGTATTTT.

The chain links TRBV4-1 to TRBJ1-4, with D maybe TRBD1 (5 bases). Trimming took off 3 bases at V and 3 bases at J, with 26 bases between the two ends. The germline gives CDR1 MGHRA, CDR2 YSYEKL. CDR3 length: 20 residues. Here the CDR3 DNA reads TGCGCCAGCAGCCAGAGGGAGTGGGGCCGGCCCAGGCGGGCTAATGAAAAACTGTTTTTT. Translation gives CASSQREWGRPRRANEKLFF.

This chain connects TRBV5-4 to TRBJ2-3; either TRBD1 or TRBD2 may fit D (5 bases each). Germline loops: CDR1 SGHNT, CDR2 YYREEE (reference sequence). This CDR3 has 14 amino acids. Trimming took 4 bases from V and 3 from J, leaving 12 bases between them. The CDR3 nucleotides are TGTGCCAGCAGCCAAGTGGGGGTTACAGATACGCAGTATTTT. As protein: CASSQVGVTDTQYF.

The V call is TRBV5-1, the J call TRBJ2-2; D not resolved. V was cut by 0 bases and J by 0 bases, with 12 bases left in between. CDR1 SGHRS and CDR2 YFSETQ come from the germline V gene. The CDR3 is 17 residues long. Written as DNA, the CDR3 is TGCGCCAGCAGCTTGGGAACTAATCCTTCGAACACCGGGGAGCTGTTTTTT. As protein: CASSLGTNPSNTGELFF. The full variable domain, in which reference TRBV5-1 and TRBJ2-2 provide the parts outside the CDR3, is KAGVTQTPRYLIKTRGQQVTLSCSPISGHRSVSWYQQTPGQGLQFLFEYFSETQRNKGNFPGRFSGRQFSNSRSEMNVSTLELGDSALYLCASSLGTNPSNTGELFFGEGSRLTVL.

The gene calls are TRBV5-1 and TRBJ2-4; tentatively, D is TRBD1 (5 bases). With 5 bases removed from V and 0 bases from J, the gap between germline ends came to 18 bases. From germline, CDR1 is SGHRS and CDR2 YFSETQ. This CDR3 contains 17 residues. CDR3 in amino acids: CASRTSYQRGAKNIQYF. The CDR3 DNA is TGCGCCAGCAGAACTTCCTACCAAAGGGGAGCCAAAAACATTCAGTACTTC.

The chain couples TRBV7-2 to TRBJ2-7; D may be TRBD1 or TRBD2 (5 bases each). V was trimmed by 2 bases and J by 10 bases, leaving 9 bases between them. CDR3 size: 11 residues. The germline CDR1 and CDR2 sequences are SGHTA and FQGNSA. The CDR3 nucleotides are TGTGCCAGCAGCTTACAGGGACGACAGTACTTC. Its protein product is CASSLQGRQYF.

This chain connects TRBV14 to TRBJ1-1, with D perhaps matching TRBD1 (5 bases). Deletions cut 0 bases from V and 10 bases from J, with 12 bases between. CDR1 is SGHDN, CDR2 FVKESK, per germline. The CDR3 totals 13 residues. The DNA of the CDR3 is TGTGCCAGCAGCCAAGAGTTCCAGGGACGAGCTTTCTTT. Amino acid sequence: CASSQEFQGRAFF.

This chain joins TRBV4-3 and TRBJ2-7; 8 nucleotides line up with TRBD2. Germline V gene sequence: CDR1 LGHNA, CDR2 YSLEER. J gave up 0 bases and V 1 base, and 8 bases lay outside the gene matches. This CDR3 contains 17 residues. In DNA form, the CDR3 reads TGCGCCAGCAGCCAAGGATGGGGCGGGACTAGCTCCTACGAGCAGTACTTC. Translating it yields CASSQGWGGTSSYEQYF.

The V gene is TRBV5-6, the J gene TRBJ2-1, with 10 bases matching TRBD1. The CDR3 has 15 residues. Per germline, CDR1 SGHDT and CDR2 YYEEEE. The ends lost 3 bases at V and 4 bases at J; junction bases unmatched: 4. In DNA, the CDR3 is TGTGCCAGCAGCTCGGGACAGGGGACTTACAATGAGCAGTTCTTC. This sequence encodes CASSSGQGTYNEQFF.

This chain links TRBV30 with TRBJ2-2; 13 bases are a match to TRBD2. Unmatched junction bases numbered 4, after V lost 3 bases and J lost 3 bases. The CDR3 is 16 residues long. Germline V gene data show CDR1 as GTSNPN and CDR2 as SVGIG (reference sequence). The CDR3 reads CAWSYGLAGDTGELFF. The CDR3 nucleotides read TGTGCCTGGAGCTATGGACTAGCGGGGGACACCGGGGAGCTGTTTTTT.

This sequence joins TRBV25-1 and TRBJ2-7, with D tentatively TRBD1 (6 bases). The V gene lost 8 bases and the J gene lost 5 bases, with 13 bases spanning the gap. Germline V gene sequence: CDR1 MGHDK, CDR2 SYGVNS. The CDR3 has 12 amino acids. This CDR3 is CASGRGFDEQYF. For the CDR3, the DNA is TGTGCCAGCGGCAGGGGTTTCGACGAGCAGTACTTC.

The gene calls are TRBV19 and TRBJ2-1; D unresolved. This CDR3 region has 16 residues. V gave up 4 bases and J gave up 7 bases, with 20 bases separating them. From germline, CDR1 is LNHDA and CDR2 SQIVND (reference sequence). CDR3 region: CASSRIVNHLGNEQFF. Here the CDR3 DNA reads TGTGCCAGTAGTAGAATAGTAAACCATCTGGGGAATGAGCAGTTCTTC. The variable domain in full, completed from reference TRBV19 and TRBJ2-1, reads DGGITQSPKYLFRKEGQNVTLSCEQNLNHDAMYWYRQDPGQGLRLIYYSQIVNDFQKGDIAEGYSVSREKKESFPLTVTSAQKNPTAFYLCASSRIVNHLGNEQFFGPGTRLTVL.

This clone was seen a single time. The rearrangement joins TRBV11-2 to TRBJ2-2, with 9 bases that match TRBD2. This CDR3 spans 16 amino acids. V was clipped by 6 bases and J by 2 bases; unmatched bases: 7. Per the germline V gene, CDR1 is SGHAT and CDR2 is FQNNGV. CDR3 region: CASRRTSGPNTGELFF. Written as DNA, the CDR3 is TGTGCCAGCAGGAGAACTAGCGGGCCAAACACCGGGGAGCTGTTTTTT.

The chain recombines TRBV19 with TRBJ1-5; 7 bases match TRBD1. Trimming took 5 bases from V and 2 from J; bases not matched to a gene: 9. The CDR3 length is 16 residues. The germline CDR1 and CDR2 sequences are LNHDA and SQIVND (reference sequence). The CDR3 sequence is CASSVHTGEGNQPQHF. For the CDR3, the DNA is TGTGCCAGTAGTGTCCATACAGGGGAAGGCAATCAGCCCCAGCATTTT.

V usage is TRBV11-3 and J usage is TRBJ2-3; 11 bases align to TRBD2. Germline values: CDR1 SGHNT, CDR2 YENEEA. Unmatched junction bases numbered 7, after V lost 5 bases and J lost 3 bases. The CDR3 contains 16 residues. The CDR3 here is CASSRIAGGRTDTQYF. DNA of the CDR3: TGTGCCAGCAGCCGCATAGCGGGAGGGAGGACAGATACGCAGTATTTT.

This rearrangement joins TRBV28 to TRBJ2-7; 8 bases are shared with TRBD1. Germline loops: CDR1 MDHEN, CDR2 SYDVKM. V trimming: 3 bases; J trimming: 3 bases; junction bases outside the gene matches: 10. The CDR3 totals 16 residues. The DNA of the CDR3 is TGTGCCAGCAGTTTGCCCGGACAGGGTGGGTACTACGAGCAGTACTTC. This encodes CASSLPGQGGYYEQYF.

The chain uses TRBV10-1 and TRBJ2-1, with 7 positions matching TRBD2. The CDR3 runs to 15 residues. With 0 bases clipped from V and 8 bases from J, the junction kept 7 bases outside the gene matches. Germline-derived CDR1 and CDR2 are WNHNN and SYGVQD (reference sequence). For the CDR3, the DNA is TGCGCCAGCAGTGAGTCGGGTATAGGGAGGGATGAGCAGTTCTTC. This gives the protein CASSESGIGRDEQFF.

This chain joins TRBV19 and TRBJ1-4; D gene ambiguous. V was clipped by 3 bases and J by 0 bases, with 8 bases between them. The CDR3 contains 15 residues. From germline, CDR1 is LNHDA and CDR2 SQIVND (reference sequence). CDR3 loop: CASSIWAATNEKLFF. The CDR3 nucleotides read TGTGCCAGTAGTATCTGGGCAGCAACTAATGAAAAACTGTTTTTT.

CDR3 in amino acids: CASRGGQSNEKLFF. CDR3 nucleotides: TGTGCCAGCAGGGGGGGACAGTCTAATGAAAAACTGTTTTTT. The chain couples TRBV6-5 to TRBJ1-4; TRBD1 aligns across 7 bases. Looked up from germline, CDR1 is MNHEY and CDR2 is SVGAGI. J gave up 3 bases and V 6 bases, and 4 bases lay outside the gene matches. The CDR3 is 14 residues long.